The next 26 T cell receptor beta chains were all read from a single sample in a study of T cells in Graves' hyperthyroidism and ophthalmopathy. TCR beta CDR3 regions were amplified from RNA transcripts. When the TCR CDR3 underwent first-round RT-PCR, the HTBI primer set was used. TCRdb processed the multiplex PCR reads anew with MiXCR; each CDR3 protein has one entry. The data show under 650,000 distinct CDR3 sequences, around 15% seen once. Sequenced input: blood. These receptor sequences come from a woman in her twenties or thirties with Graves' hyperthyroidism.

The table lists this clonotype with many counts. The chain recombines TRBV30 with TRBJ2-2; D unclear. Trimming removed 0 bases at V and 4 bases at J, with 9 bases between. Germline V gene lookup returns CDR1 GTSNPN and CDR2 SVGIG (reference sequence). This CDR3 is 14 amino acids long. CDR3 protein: CAWSVRWTTGELFF. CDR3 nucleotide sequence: TGTGCCTGGAGTGTACGCTGGACCACCGGGGAGCTGTTTTTT.

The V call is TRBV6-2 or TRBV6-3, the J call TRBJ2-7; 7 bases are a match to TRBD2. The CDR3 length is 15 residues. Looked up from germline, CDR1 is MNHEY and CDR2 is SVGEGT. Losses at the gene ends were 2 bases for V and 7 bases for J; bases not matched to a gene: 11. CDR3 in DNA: TGTGCCAGCAGTTACGGGGGGGGGGTTGCATCTGAGCAGTACTTC. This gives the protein CASSYGGGVASEQYF.

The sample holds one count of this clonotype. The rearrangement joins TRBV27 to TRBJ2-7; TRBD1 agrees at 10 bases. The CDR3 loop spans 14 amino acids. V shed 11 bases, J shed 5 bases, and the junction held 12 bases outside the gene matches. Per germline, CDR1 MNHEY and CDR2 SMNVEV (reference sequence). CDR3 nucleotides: TGTGCCCGCACTTTGAGGGACAGGGGTAACGAGCAGTACTTC. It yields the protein CARTLRDRGNEQYF.

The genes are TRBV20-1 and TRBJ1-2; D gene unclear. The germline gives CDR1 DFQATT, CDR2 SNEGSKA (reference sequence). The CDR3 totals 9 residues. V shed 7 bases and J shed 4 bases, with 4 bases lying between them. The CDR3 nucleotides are TGCAGTGGGGGCTATGGCTACACCTTC. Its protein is CSGGYGYTF.

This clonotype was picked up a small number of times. The CDR3 region is CASSVDRGGQPQHF. The CDR3 coding sequence is TGTGCCAGCAGCGTAGACCGGGGAGGTCAGCCCCAGCATTTT. This chain uses TRBV9 with TRBJ1-5; no clear D. The CDR3 runs 14 residues. CDR1 and CDR2 (germline): SGDLS, YYNGEE. V was pared by 0 bases and J by 6 bases, with 10 bases between. The whole variable domain, filled in from reference TRBV9 and TRBJ1-5, reads DSGVTQTPKHLITATGQRVTLRCSPRSGDLSVYWYQQSLDQGLQFLIQYYNGEERAKGNILERFSAQQFPDLHSELNLSSLELGDSALYFCASSVDRGGQPQHFGDGTRLSIL.

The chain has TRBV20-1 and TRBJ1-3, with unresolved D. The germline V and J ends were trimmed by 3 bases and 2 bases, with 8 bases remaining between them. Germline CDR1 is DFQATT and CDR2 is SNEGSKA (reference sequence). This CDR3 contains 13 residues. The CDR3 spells CSASPRPGNTIYF. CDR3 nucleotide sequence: TGCAGTGCTAGCCCACGGCCTGGAAACACCATATATTTT.

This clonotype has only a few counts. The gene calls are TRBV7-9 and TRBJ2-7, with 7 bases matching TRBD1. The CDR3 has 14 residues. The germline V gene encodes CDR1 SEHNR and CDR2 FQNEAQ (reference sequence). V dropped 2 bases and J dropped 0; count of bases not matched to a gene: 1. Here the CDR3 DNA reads TGTGCCAGCAGCTTATGGGACAGCTCCTACGAGCAGTACTTC. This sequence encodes CASSLWDSSYEQYF.

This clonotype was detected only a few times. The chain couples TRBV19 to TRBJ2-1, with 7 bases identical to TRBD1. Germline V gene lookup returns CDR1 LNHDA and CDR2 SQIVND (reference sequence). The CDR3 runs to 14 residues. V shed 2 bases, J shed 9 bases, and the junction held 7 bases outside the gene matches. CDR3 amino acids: CASSISQTGLEQFF. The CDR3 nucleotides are TGTGCCAGTAGTATAAGCCAGACAGGGCTTGAGCAGTTCTTC.

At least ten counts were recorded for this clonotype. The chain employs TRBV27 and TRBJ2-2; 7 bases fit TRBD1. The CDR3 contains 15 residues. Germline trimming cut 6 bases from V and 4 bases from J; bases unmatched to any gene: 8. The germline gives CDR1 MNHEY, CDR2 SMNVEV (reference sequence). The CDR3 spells CASSTQGSLTGELFF. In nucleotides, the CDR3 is TGTGCCAGCAGCACACAGGGGTCCCTCACCGGGGAGCTGTTTTTT.

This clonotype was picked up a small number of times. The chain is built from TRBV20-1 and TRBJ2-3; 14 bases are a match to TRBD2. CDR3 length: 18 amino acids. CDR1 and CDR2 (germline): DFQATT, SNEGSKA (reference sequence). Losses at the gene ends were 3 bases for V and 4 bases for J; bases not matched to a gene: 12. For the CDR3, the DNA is TGCAGTGCTAGTGATAGACTAGCGGGAGGGTGGAGCCCAGATACGCAGTATTTT. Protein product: CSASDRLAGGWSPDTQYF.

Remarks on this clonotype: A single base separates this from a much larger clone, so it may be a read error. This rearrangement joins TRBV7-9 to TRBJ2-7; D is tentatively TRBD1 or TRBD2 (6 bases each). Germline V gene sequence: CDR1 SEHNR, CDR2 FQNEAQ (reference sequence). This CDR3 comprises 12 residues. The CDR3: CGSARGVYEQYF. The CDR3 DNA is TGTGGCAGCGCTAGGGGGGTGTACGAGCAGTACTTC.

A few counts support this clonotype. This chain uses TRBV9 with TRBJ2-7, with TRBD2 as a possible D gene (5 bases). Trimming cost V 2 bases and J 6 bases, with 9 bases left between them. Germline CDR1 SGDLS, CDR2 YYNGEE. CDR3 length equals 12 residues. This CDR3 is CASSVGRGEQYF. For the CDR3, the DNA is TGTGCCAGCAGCGTTGGGAGAGGCGAGCAGTACTTC. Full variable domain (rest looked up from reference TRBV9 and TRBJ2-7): DSGVTQTPKHLITATGQRVTLRCSPRSGDLSVYWYQQSLDQGLQFLIQYYNGEERAKGNILERFSAQQFPDLHSELNLSSLELGDSALYFCASSVGRGEQYFGPGTRLTVT.

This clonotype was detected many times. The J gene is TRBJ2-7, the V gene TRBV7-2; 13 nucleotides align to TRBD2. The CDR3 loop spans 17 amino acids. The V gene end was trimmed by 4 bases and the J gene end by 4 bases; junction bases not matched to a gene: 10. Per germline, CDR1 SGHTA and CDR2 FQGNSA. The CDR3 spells CASSSGTSGAKRYEQYF. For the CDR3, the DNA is TGTGCCAGCAGCTCCGGGACTAGCGGGGCCAAGCGGTACGAGCAGTACTTC.

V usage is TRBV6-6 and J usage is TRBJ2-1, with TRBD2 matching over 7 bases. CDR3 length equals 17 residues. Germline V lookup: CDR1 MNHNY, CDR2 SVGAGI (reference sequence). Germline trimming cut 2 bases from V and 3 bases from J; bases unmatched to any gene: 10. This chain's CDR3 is CASSYPRKGRVYNEQFF. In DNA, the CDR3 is TGTGCCAGCAGTTACCCCCGGAAAGGGAGGGTCTACAATGAGCAGTTCTTC.

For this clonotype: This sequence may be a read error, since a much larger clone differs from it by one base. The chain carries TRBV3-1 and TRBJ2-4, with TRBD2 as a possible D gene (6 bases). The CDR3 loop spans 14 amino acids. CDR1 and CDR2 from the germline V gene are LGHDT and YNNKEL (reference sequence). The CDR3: CASSPGTGWNIQHF. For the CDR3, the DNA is TGTGCCAGCAGCCCCGGGACTGGGTGGAACATTCAGCACTTC.

Here the CDR3 reads CASSLGASGSDEQFF. The CDR3 DNA follows: TGCGCCAGCAGCCTAGGGGCTAGCGGGAGCGATGAGCAGTTCTTC. The V gene is TRBV4-1, the J gene TRBJ2-1; 10 positions agree with TRBD2. CDR3 size: 15 residues. Germline V gene sequence: CDR1 MGHRA, CDR2 YSYEKL. J was trimmed by 8 bases and V by 4 bases; bases with no gene match: 8.

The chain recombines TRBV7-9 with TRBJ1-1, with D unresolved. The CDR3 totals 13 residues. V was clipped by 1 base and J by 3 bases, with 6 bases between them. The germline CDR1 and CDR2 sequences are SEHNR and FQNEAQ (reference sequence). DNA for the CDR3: TGTGCCAGCAGCTTAGGCAGCGACACTGAAGCTTTCTTT. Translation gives CASSLGSDTEAFF.

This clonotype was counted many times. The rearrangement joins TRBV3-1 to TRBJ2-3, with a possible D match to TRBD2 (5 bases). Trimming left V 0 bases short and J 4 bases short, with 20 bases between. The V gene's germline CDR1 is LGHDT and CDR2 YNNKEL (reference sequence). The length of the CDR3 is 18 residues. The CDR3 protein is CASSQDLRDAFVSDTQYF. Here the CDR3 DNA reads TGTGCCAGCAGCCAAGACCTCCGGGATGCCTTTGTCTCAGATACGCAGTATTTT.

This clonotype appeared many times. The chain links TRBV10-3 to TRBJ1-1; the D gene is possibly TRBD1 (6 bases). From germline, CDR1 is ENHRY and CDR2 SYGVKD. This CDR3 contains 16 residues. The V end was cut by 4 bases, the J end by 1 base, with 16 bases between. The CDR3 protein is CAISGGSQGWNTEAFF. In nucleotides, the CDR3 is TGTGCCATCAGTGGGGGATCACAGGGATGGAACACTGAAGCTTTCTTT.

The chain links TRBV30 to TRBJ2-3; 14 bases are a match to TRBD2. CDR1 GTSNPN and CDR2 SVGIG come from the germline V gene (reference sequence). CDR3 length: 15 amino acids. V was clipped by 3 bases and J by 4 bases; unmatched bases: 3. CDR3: CAWSGLAGGADTQYF. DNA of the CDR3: TGTGCCTGGAGCGGACTAGCGGGAGGCGCAGATACGCAGTATTTT.

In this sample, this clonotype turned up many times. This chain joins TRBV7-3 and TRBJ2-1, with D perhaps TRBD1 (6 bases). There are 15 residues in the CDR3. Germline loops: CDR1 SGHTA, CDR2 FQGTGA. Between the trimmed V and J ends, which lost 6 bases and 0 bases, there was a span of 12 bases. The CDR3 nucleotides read TGTGCCAGCAGTTACCAGGGGAGCTCCTACAATGAGCAGTTCTTC. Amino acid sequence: CASSYQGSSYNEQFF.

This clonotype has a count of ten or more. CDR3: CASSSPRGAQHF. The CDR3 DNA reads TGTGCCAGCAGTTCCCCCAGAGGGGCCCAGCATTTT. The V and J genes are TRBV2 and TRBJ1-5; D possibly corresponds to TRBD1 (5 bases). Trimming pared 5 bases from V and 11 bases from J, leaving 13 bases between. Germline V CDR1 and CDR2: SNHLY, FYNNEI. There are 12 residues in the CDR3. Full variable domain (rest looked up from reference TRBV2 and TRBJ1-5): EPEVTQTPSHQVTQMGQEVILRCVPISNHLYFYWYRQILGQKVEFLVSFYNNEISEKSEIFDDQFSVERPDGSNFTLKIRSTKLEDSAMYFCASSSPRGAQHFGDGTRLSIL.

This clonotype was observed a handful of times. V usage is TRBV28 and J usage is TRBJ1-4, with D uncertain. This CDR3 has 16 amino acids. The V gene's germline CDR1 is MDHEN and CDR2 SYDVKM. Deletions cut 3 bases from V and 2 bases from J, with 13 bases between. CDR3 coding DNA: TGTGCCAGCAGTTTTAGGCAGTCTTACACTAATGAAAAACTGTTTTTT. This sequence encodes CASSFRQSYTNEKLFF.

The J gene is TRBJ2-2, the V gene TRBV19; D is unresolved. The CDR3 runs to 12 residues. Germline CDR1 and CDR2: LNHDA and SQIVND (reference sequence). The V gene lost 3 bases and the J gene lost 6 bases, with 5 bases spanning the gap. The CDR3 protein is CASSITPGELFF. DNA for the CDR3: TGTGCCAGTAGTATTACTCCCGGGGAGCTGTTTTTT. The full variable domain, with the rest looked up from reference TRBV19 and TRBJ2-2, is DGGITQSPKYLFRKEGQNVTLSCEQNLNHDAMYWYRQDPGQGLRLIYYSQIVNDFQKGDIAEGYSVSREKKESFPLTVTSAQKNPTAFYLCASSITPGELFFGEGSRLTVL.

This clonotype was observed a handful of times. CDR3 nucleotides: TGTGCCAGCAGCTTAGAGCGGATCCCTGGAAACACCATATATTTT. This encodes CASSLERIPGNTIYF. The chain links TRBV11-2 to TRBJ1-3; D unclear. The germline V gene has CDR1 SGHAT and CDR2 FQNNGV. The CDR3 covers 15 residues. V lost 0 bases and J lost 2, with 8 bases in between.

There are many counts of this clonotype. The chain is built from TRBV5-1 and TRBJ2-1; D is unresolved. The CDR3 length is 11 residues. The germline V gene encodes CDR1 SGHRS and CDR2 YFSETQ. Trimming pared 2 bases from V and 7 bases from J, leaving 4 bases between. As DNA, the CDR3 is TGCGCCAGCAGCTTAATAAATGAGCAGTTCTTC. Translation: CASSLINEQFF.